This is a list of T cell receptor beta chains from one sample in a study of graft-versus-host responses after intestinal transplantation. Method: immunoSEQ multiplex PCR; TCRdb's copy keeps in-frame clones and lacks some. This sample has 95,000 to 110,000 clones, with roughly 90% found just once. Their antigens are not known. Sequenced here: unstimulated CD4+ T cells sorted from spleen or lymph node cells, sampled before intestinal transplant. The source of these receptors is a human donor who received an intestinal transplant. Both conserved end residues are part of each CDR3. The D gene is left open where the match is weak. Size values are once, few and many counts, or a class for expanded clones, and some rows have none.

clone_size j_call v_call d_call cdr3_aa cdr3_nt
NA TRBJ2-7 TRBV4-2 NA CASSQVSSGFSSYEQYF TGTGCCAGCAGCCAAGTATCCTCAGGGTTCAGCTCCTACGAGCAGTACTTC
NA TRBJ2-7 TRBV30 NA CAWSATTGSKYYEQYF TGTGCCTGGAGTGCGACGACCGGGTCCAAATACTACGAGCAGTACTTC
NA TRBJ1-2 TRBV7-9 TRBD1 CASSSYRDRGDGYTF TGTGCCAGCAGCTCGTACCGGGACAGGGGAGATGGCTACACCTTC
few TRBJ1-6 TRBV11-2 TRBD1 CASRPQGANSPLHF TGTGCCAGCAGGCCACAGGGGGCTAATTCACCCCTCCACTTT
NA TRBJ2-6 TRBV7-3 NA CASSSKGRVGPGANVLTF TGTGCCAGCAGCTCCAAGGGCAGGGTCGGGCCTGGGGCCAACGTCCTGACTTTC
NA TRBJ2-1 TRBV5-5 NA CASSFIAARSYNEQFF TGTGCCAGCAGCTTCATTGCAGCCCGCTCCTACAATGAGCAGTTCTTC
few TRBJ2-3 TRBV30 NA CAWSRVDTQYF TGTGCCTGGAGTCGTGTAGATACGCAGTATTTT
NA TRBJ2-7 TRBV18 NA CASSPGHYEQYF TGTGCCAGCTCACCGGGCCACTACGAGCAGTACTTC
few TRBJ1-6 TRBV28 TRBD1 CASSLNRGLSPLHF TGTGCCAGCAGTTTAAACAGGGGGCTCTCACCCCTCCACTTT
NA TRBJ2-1 TRBV6-1 TRBD2 CASSENGTSGRWEQFF TGTGCCAGCAGTGAAAATGGGACTAGCGGGAGGTGGGAGCAGTTCTTC
NA TRBJ1-2 TRBV6-5 TRBD1 CASSDRDYGYTF TGTGCCAGCAGTGACAGGGACTATGGCTACACCTTC
NA TRBJ1-2 TRBV25-1 NA CASSDDGYTF TGTGCCAGCAGTGATGATGGCTACACCTTC
NA TRBJ2-3 TRBV5-6 TRBD2 CASSLLRTSGRDTQYF TGTGCCAGCAGCCTCCTACGGACTAGCGGGAGAGATACGCAGTATTTT
NA TRBJ2-1 TRBV11-2 TRBD2 CASSPIHRGLASNEQFF TGTGCCAGCAGCCCCATCCACCGGGGACTAGCGTCAAATGAGCAGTTCTTC
NA TRBJ2-7 TRBV7-2 NA CASSLDNGQFYEQYF TGTGCCAGCAGCTTAGACAACGGACAGTTCTACGAGCAGTACTTC
NA TRBJ2-1 TRBV5-1 NA CASSPGGLNEQFF TGCGCCAGCAGCCCCGGCGGTTTGAATGAGCAGTTCTTC
NA TRBJ2-3 TRBV28 NA CASSLNPIPQASTDTQYF TGTGCCAGCAGTTTAAACCCCATACCACAGGCATCCACAGATACGCAGTATTTT
once TRBJ2-1 TRBV9 TRBD2 CASSKLAGSSYNEQFF TGTGCCAGCAGCAAACTAGCGGGCTCGTCCTACAATGAGCAGTTCTTC
once TRBJ2-1 TRBV10-3 TRBD2 CAIGTSGGANEQFF TGTGCCATAGGGACTAGCGGGGGGGCTAATGAGCAGTTCTTC
NA TRBJ1-6 TRBV7-9 NA CASSFDRSQIYNSPLHF TGTGCCAGCAGCTTTGACAGATCGCAAATCTATAATTCACCCCTCCACTTT
NA TRBJ2-7 TRBV19 TRBD1 CASSGTGGYEQYF TGTGCCAGTAGTGGGACAGGGGGCTACGAGCAGTACTTC
NA TRBJ2-2 TRBV7-7 NA CASSLARGAGELFF TGTGCCAGCAGCTTAGCAAGGGGGGCCGGGGAGCTGTTTTTT
NA TRBJ1-2 TRBV10-3 TRBD1 CAIRGQGINYGYTF TGTGCCATCAGGGGACAGGGGATCAACTATGGCTACACCTTC
NA TRBJ2-3 TRBV4-1 TRBD2 CASRLGRVTTDTQYF TGCGCCAGCCGGCTCGGGAGGGTGACCACAGATACGCAGTATTTT
NA TRBJ2-2 TRBV18 TRBD2 CASRLPGTRVTGELFF TGTGCCAGCCGACTACCCGGGACTAGGGTCACCGGGGAGCTGTTTTTT
few TRBJ1-6 TRBV5-4 NA CASSLGQPLNSPLHF TGTGCCAGCAGCTTGGGACAGCCTCTTAATTCACCCCTCCACTTT
NA TRBJ2-1 TRBV9 NA CASSVAGYSYNEQFF TGTGCCAGCAGCGTAGCCGGGTACTCCTACAATGAGCAGTTCTTC
few TRBJ2-7 TRBV4-1 NA CASSLGPGAYEQYF TGCGCCAGCAGCCTCGGACCTGGGGCCTACGAGCAGTACTTC
NA TRBJ1-1 TRBV7-9 NA CASSLEQGTEAFF TGTGCCAGCAGCTTAGAACAGGGCACTGAAGCTTTCTTT
NA TRBJ2-3 TRBV28 TRBD2 CASRNRGSGGYTDTQYF TGTGCCAGCAGGAACAGGGGTAGCGGGGGGTACACAGATACGCAGTATTTT
NA TRBJ2-1 TRBV9 TRBD2 CASSVRGDDEQFF TGTGCCAGCAGCGTCCGGGGGGACGATGAGCAGTTCTTC
NA TRBJ2-1 TRBV6-6 TRBD2 CASSYFSGAGYNEQFF TGTGCCAGCAGTTACTTTAGCGGGGCGGGGTACAATGAGCAGTTCTTC
NA TRBJ1-6 TRBV19 NA CASSMGEPPLHF TGTGCCAGTAGTATGGGAGAGCCACCCCTCCACTTT
once TRBJ1-3 TRBV9 TRBD1 CASSVRTGVGNTIYF TGTGCCAGCAGCGTACGGACAGGGGTTGGAAACACCATATATTTT
once TRBJ2-5 TRBV6-6 NA CASRLTGRQETQYF TGTGCCAGCAGACTCACAGGGAGGCAAGAGACCCAGTACTTC
NA TRBJ1-5 TRBV6-1 NA CASTQGAQPQHF TGTGCCAGCACACAAGGGGCGCAGCCCCAGCATTTT
NA TRBJ2-1 TRBV5-6 NA CASIGETASYNEQFF TGTGCCAGCATCGGGGAGACGGCCTCCTACAATGAGCAGTTCTTC
NA TRBJ1-2 TRBV7-2 NA CASSPQGFDGYTF TGTGCCAGCAGCCCTCAGGGGTTCGATGGCTACACCTTC
NA TRBJ2-1 TRBV12-5 NA CASGSSDFYNEQFF TGTGCTAGTGGTTCCTCGGACTTTTACAATGAGCAGTTCTTC
once TRBJ2-6 TRBV21-1 NA CASSNQNSGANVLTF TGTGCCAGCAGCAACCAGAACTCTGGGGCCAACGTCCTGACTTTC
NA TRBJ2-2 TRBV15 TRBD1 CATSKGTVSTGELFF TGTGCCACCAGCAAGGGGACAGTTAGCACCGGGGAGCTGTTTTTT
few TRBJ1-3 TRBV5-6 NA CASTGGNTIYF TGTGCCAGCACAGGTGGAAACACCATATATTTT
NA TRBJ2-7 TRBV18 NA CASSPPGSLSSYEQYF TGTGCCAGCTCACCACCGGGTTCATTAAGCTCCTACGAGCAGTACTTC
NA TRBJ2-7 TRBV5-1 NA CASSSGLLGYEQYF TGCGCCAGCAGCTCGGGACTTCTGGGCTACGAGCAGTACTTC
NA TRBJ1-3 TRBV6-1 NA CASSEAGTGNTIYF TGTGCCAGCAGTGAAGCGGGGACTGGAAACACCATATATTTT
NA TRBJ2-2 TRBV2 TRBD2 CASSMASGNTGELFF TGTGCCAGCAGTATGGCTAGCGGGAACACCGGGGAGCTGTTTTTT
NA TRBJ2-3 TRBV9 NA CASSAVSGSTDTQYF TGTGCCAGCAGCGCGGTTAGCGGAAGCACAGATACGCAGTATTTT